Listed below are T cell receptor beta chains from one sample, sequenced in a study of spatial heterogeneity in lung cancer. TCRdb processed the 5' RACE reads anew with MiXCR; each CDR3 protein has one entry. The table lists 55,000 to 75,000 distinct CDR3 sequences, nearly 9% of them singletons, with 1.5% to 2% in the top ten. Sequenced here: PBMCs, sampled at follow-up. These receptors came from a female donor with early-stage non-small cell lung cancer. Both conserved end residues are part of each CDR3. The order of the fields is J gene, V gene, clone size, D gene, CDR3 protein, CDR3 DNA. D genes are given only for firm matches. Expanded clones are given a class, and other clones once, few, many or no size at all.

J gene: TRBJ2-7; V gene: TRBV24-1; clone size: many; D gene: TRBD1; CDR3 protein: CATSDMGQATYEQYF; CDR3 DNA: TGTGCCACCAGTGATATGGGACAGGCGACCTACGAGCAGTACTTC
J gene: TRBJ2-3; V gene: TRBV24-1; clone size: medium-sized; D gene: NA; CDR3 protein: CATTAGWADTQYF; CDR3 DNA: TGTGCCACCACTGCGGGATGGGCAGATACGCAGTATTTT
J gene: TRBJ2-7; V gene: TRBV20-1; clone size: many; D gene: TRBD2; CDR3 protein: CSASPAGARWDEQYF; CDR3 DNA: TGCAGTGCTAGCCCAGCGGGGGCTAGGTGGGACGAGCAGTACTTC
J gene: TRBJ2-5; V gene: TRBV9; clone size: many; D gene: NA; CDR3 protein: CASSVEPAYQETQYF; CDR3 DNA: TGTGCCAGCAGCGTAGAGCCAGCGTACCAAGAGACCCAGTACTTC
J gene: TRBJ2-1; V gene: TRBV28; clone size: many; D gene: TRBD2; CDR3 protein: CASSSPSGAYNEQFF; CDR3 DNA: TGTGCCAGCAGTTCCCCTAGCGGGGCGTACAATGAGCAGTTCTTC
J gene: TRBJ2-1; V gene: TRBV6-1; clone size: many; D gene: NA; CDR3 protein: CAISSVGNEQFF; CDR3 DNA: TGTGCCATCTCCTCTGTGGGGAATGAGCAGTTCTTC
J gene: TRBJ1-4; V gene: TRBV10-3; clone size: NA; D gene: NA; CDR3 protein: CAIRGDNEKLFF; CDR3 DNA: TGTGCCATCAGGGGGGATAATGAAAAACTGTTTTTT
J gene: TRBJ1-2; V gene: TRBV7-3; clone size: few; D gene: NA; CDR3 protein: CASSPGEGRNYGYTF; CDR3 DNA: TGTGCCAGCAGCCCCGGAGAGGGGCGAAACTATGGCTACACCTTC
J gene: TRBJ1-2; V gene: TRBV7-9; clone size: many; D gene: NA; CDR3 protein: CASSLLQGGYGYTF; CDR3 DNA: TGTGCCAGCAGCTTATTACAGGGAGGCTATGGCTACACCTTC
J gene: TRBJ2-1; V gene: TRBV3-1; clone size: many; D gene: NA; CDR3 protein: CASSLGVALYNEQFF; CDR3 DNA: TGTGCCAGCAGCCTTGGGGTAGCGCTATACAATGAGCAGTTCTTC
J gene: TRBJ2-2; V gene: TRBV12-3/TRBV12-4; clone size: NA; D gene: TRBD1; CDR3 protein: CASSLDRANTGELFF; CDR3 DNA: TGTGCCAGCAGCTTAGACAGGGCCAACACCGGGGAGCTGTTTTTT
J gene: TRBJ2-1; V gene: TRBV6-1; clone size: NA; D gene: TRBD2; CDR3 protein: CAVQLAGIYNEQFF; CDR3 DNA: TGTGCCGTCCAACTAGCGGGTATCTACAATGAGCAGTTCTTC
J gene: TRBJ1-1; V gene: TRBV27; clone size: many; D gene: TRBD1; CDR3 protein: CASSSPGQEDTEAFF; CDR3 DNA: TGTGCCAGCAGTTCCCCGGGACAGGAGGACACTGAAGCTTTCTTT
J gene: TRBJ2-2; V gene: TRBV12-3/TRBV12-4; clone size: few; D gene: TRBD2; CDR3 protein: CASSFGGSNTGELFF; CDR3 DNA: TGTGCCAGCAGTTTTGGCGGGAGTAACACCGGGGAGCTGTTTTTT
J gene: TRBJ1-1; V gene: TRBV25-1; clone size: NA; D gene: TRBD1; CDR3 protein: CASSPTGYLNTEAFF; CDR3 DNA: TGTGCCAGCAGTCCGACAGGGTATCTGAACACTGAAGCTTTCTTT
J gene: TRBJ2-1; V gene: TRBV6-1; clone size: NA; D gene: TRBD1; CDR3 protein: CASSVTGGSYNEQFF; CDR3 DNA: TGTGCCAGCAGTGTTACAGGGGGCTCCTACAATGAGCAGTTCTTC
J gene: TRBJ2-1; V gene: TRBV20-1; clone size: NA; D gene: TRBD2; CDR3 protein: CSAATSGRSDEQFF; CDR3 DNA: TGCAGTGCGGCGACTAGCGGGAGATCTGATGAGCAGTTCTTC
J gene: TRBJ2-5; V gene: TRBV5-1; clone size: many; D gene: NA; CDR3 protein: CASSLAAWWEETQYF; CDR3 DNA: TGCGCCAGCAGCTTGGCCGCATGGTGGGAAGAGACCCAGTACTTC
J gene: TRBJ2-1; V gene: TRBV7-2; clone size: many; D gene: TRBD2; CDR3 protein: CASSSQGAGIFNEQFF; CDR3 DNA: TGTGCCAGCAGCTCGCAAGGAGCGGGGATTTTCAATGAGCAGTTCTTC
J gene: TRBJ1-5; V gene: TRBV20-1; clone size: many; D gene: NA; CDR3 protein: CSAPDSRRGEPQHF; CDR3 DNA: TGCAGTGCACCGGACAGCCGCCGAGGTGAGCCCCAGCATTTT
J gene: TRBJ1-5; V gene: TRBV20-1; clone size: NA; D gene: NA; CDR3 protein: CSARERTGNQPQHF; CDR3 DNA: TGCAGTGCTAGAGAGAGAACAGGGAATCAGCCCCAGCATTTT
J gene: TRBJ2-1; V gene: TRBV6-1; clone size: many; D gene: NA; CDR3 protein: CASSVGVLLYNEQFF; CDR3 DNA: TGTGCCAGCAGTGTGGGAGTTCTTCTTTACAATGAGCAGTTCTTC
J gene: TRBJ1-1; V gene: TRBV24-1; clone size: many; D gene: NA; CDR3 protein: CATSDAPGRMNTEAFF; CDR3 DNA: TGTGCCACCAGTGATGCGCCGGGACGGATGAACACTGAAGCTTTCTTT
J gene: TRBJ2-3; V gene: TRBV7-9; clone size: many; D gene: TRBD2; CDR3 protein: CASSGERGASTDTQYF; CDR3 DNA: TGTGCCAGCAGCGGCGAGCGGGGCGCTAGCACAGATACGCAGTATTTT
J gene: TRBJ2-7; V gene: TRBV20-1; clone size: many; D gene: NA; CDR3 protein: CSARDSGYTYEQYF; CDR3 DNA: TGCAGTGCTAGAGATAGCGGCTACACCTACGAGCAGTACTTC
J gene: TRBJ2-1; V gene: TRBV5-1; clone size: many; D gene: TRBD1; CDR3 protein: CASSLDRGEDEQFF; CDR3 DNA: TGCGCCAGCAGCCTGGACAGGGGTGAGGATGAGCAGTTCTTC
J gene: TRBJ2-1; V gene: TRBV7-2; clone size: medium-sized; D gene: TRBD2; CDR3 protein: CASSLSGSSYNEQFF; CDR3 DNA: TGTGCCAGCAGCTTAAGCGGGAGCTCCTACAATGAGCAGTTCTTC
J gene: TRBJ2-1; V gene: TRBV20-1; clone size: many; D gene: TRBD2; CDR3 protein: CSALRPSGRNEQFF; CDR3 DNA: TGCAGTGCTCTCCGTCCTAGCGGGAGAAATGAGCAGTTCTTC
J gene: TRBJ2-3; V gene: TRBV19; clone size: many; D gene: TRBD1; CDR3 protein: CASNRQGSVTDTQYF; CDR3 DNA: TGTGCCAGTAATAGACAGGGTTCTGTGACAGATACGCAGTATTTT
J gene: TRBJ2-1; V gene: TRBV12-3/TRBV12-4; clone size: many; D gene: TRBD2; CDR3 protein: CASSLWGGSYNEQFF; CDR3 DNA: TGTGCCAGCAGTTTATGGGGGGGCTCCTACAATGAGCAGTTCTTC
J gene: TRBJ1-2; V gene: TRBV5-1; clone size: many; D gene: NA; CDR3 protein: CASSLGQLDGYTF; CDR3 DNA: TGCGCCAGCAGCTTGGGACAGCTGGATGGCTACACCTTC
J gene: TRBJ2-1; V gene: TRBV5-1; clone size: NA; D gene: NA; CDR3 protein: CASSLGESLAREQFF; CDR3 DNA: TGCGCCAGCAGCTTGGGGGAGTCCCTAGCCAGAGAGCAGTTCTTC
J gene: TRBJ1-1; V gene: TRBV7-6; clone size: many; D gene: NA; CDR3 protein: CASSSTPSMNTEAFF; CDR3 DNA: TGTGCCAGCAGCTCCACCCCGTCGATGAACACTGAAGCTTTCTTT